This T cell receptor beta chain was documented in a study of T cell responses to AZD1222 COVID-19 vaccine. Germline loops: CDR1 SNHLY, CDR2 FYNNEI. CDR3 length: 14 residues. The V segment lost 6 bases and the J segment 7 bases; nucleotides outside the gene matches: 7. Generated by immunoSEQ multiplex PCR, the TCRdb table keeps only in-frame clones and is missing some. Of around 99,000 clones in the sample, 80% to 95% were seen once. The chain has TRBV2 and TRBJ1-4; 8 nucleotides match TRBD1. The starting material was peripheral blood, obtained 28 days after the second AZD1222 dose. This sequence was found in an adult who received the AZD1222 COVID-19 vaccine. CDR3 nucleotides: TGTGCCAGCAGCTTCCAGGGGGCGGGTGAAAAACTGTTTTTT. It translates to CASSFQGAGEKLFF.